The rows below give T cell receptor beta chains drawn from one sample of a study of spatial heterogeneity in lung cancer. One entry per CDR3 protein results from TCRdb running MiXCR on the 5' RACE reads. This sample has 35,000 to 45,000 distinct CDR3 sequences, with about 7.7% found just once. Sequences were derived from PBMCs, sampled at surgery. The receptors were sampled from a female donor with early-stage non-small cell lung cancer. CDR3s include the opening cysteine and the closing phenylalanine or tryptophan.

j_call	v_call	cdr3_aa
TRBJ2-7	TRBV7-8	CASSFTAGRVGSYEQYF
TRBJ2-3	TRBV2	CASSGTGGGTDTQYF
TRBJ2-2	TRBV2	CASKTSVNTGELFF
TRBJ2-7	TRBV3-1	CASSQGGTGRYF
TRBJ2-2	TRBV12-3/TRBV12-4	CASEFGGGTGELFF
TRBJ2-5	TRBV30	CAWSVRVEETQYF
TRBJ2-1	TRBV7-9	CASSFELSYNEQFF
TRBJ2-7	TRBV5-1	CASSLVEGGYEQYF
TRBJ1-2	TRBV7-9	CASSPTRVGYGYTF
TRBJ2-7	TRBV28	CASSPGASRDYEQYF
TRBJ1-5	TRBV23-1	CASRPAGQEGYSNQPQHF
TRBJ1-2	TRBV3-1	CASSQARQGGDYGYTF
TRBJ2-2	TRBV9	CASSLDSIGGELFF
TRBJ2-7	TRBV4-1	CASSQDAIAGVYEQYF
TRBJ1-6	TRBV13	CASQGRSYNSPLHF
TRBJ1-1	TRBV7-6	CASSPLRGKNTEAFF
TRBJ2-1	TRBV20-1	CSAGGLALSSYNEQFF
TRBJ1-2	TRBV27	CASSSTGNGYTF
TRBJ1-1	TRBV20-1	CSASANRDRRAFF
TRBJ2-1	TRBV29-1	CSVEGAAWGPGFF
TRBJ2-5	TRBV20-1	CSARETVDQETQYF
TRBJ2-5	TRBV5-1	CASSLAGPRGAETQYF
TRBJ1-5	TRBV20-1	CSAKAAGFGNQPQHF
TRBJ1-1	TRBV10-1	CASMEGMNTEAFF
TRBJ2-3	TRBV9	CASSGTSGNPDTQYF
TRBJ2-3	TRBV7-9	CASSLARLAGDVDTQYF
TRBJ2-7	TRBV4-1	CASSPDRGTTYEQYF
TRBJ2-7	TRBV7-9	CASSPRDHSYEQYF
TRBJ2-1	TRBV12-3/TRBV12-4	CASSWRQGKHNEQFF
TRBJ1-4	TRBV7-9	CASSLAQAGSNEKLFF
TRBJ2-7	TRBV7-8	CASSLGMRLNSYEQYF
TRBJ1-5	TRBV6-5	CASSPWTGHQPQHF
TRBJ2-3	TRBV18	CASSPASADTQYF
TRBJ2-7	TRBV29-1	CSVKDSPYEQYF
TRBJ2-7	TRBV5-1	CASSFGDSYEQYF